Listed below are T cell receptor beta chains from one sample, sequenced in a study of T cell responses to AZD1222 COVID-19 vaccine. The method was immunoSEQ multiplex PCR; TCRdb's version includes in-frame clones alone and lacks a portion of them. Of fewer than 110,000 clones in the sample, roughly 91% were seen once. The sequenced sample was peripheral blood, obtained on day 0 of AZD1222 vaccination. Source of these receptors: an adult in good health. Each CDR3 is given with its conserved first and last residue. A D gene is named only where the DNA matches it firmly. Size values are once, few and many counts, or a class for expanded clones, and some rows have none.

cdr3_nt	cdr3_aa	clone_size	d_call	v_call	j_call
TGTGCCAGCAGTTTGGGGTGGGAAAGCTCCTACGAGCAGTACTTC	CASSLGWESSYEQYF	.	.	TRBV28	TRBJ2-7
TGCGCCAGCAGCCCCCGGGACAGGGACCAAGAGACCCAGTACTTC	CASSPRDRDQETQYF	.	TRBD1	TRBV4-1	TRBJ2-5
TGTGCCAGCAGCTTGTGGGGCAGGGGAGGCGCTTTCTTT	CASSLWGRGGAFF	.	.	TRBV5-4	TRBJ1-1
TGCAGCGTTGAAGAGGGTGGGGGGGGCACAGATACGCAGTATTTT	CSVEEGGGGTDTQYF	.	TRBD2	TRBV29-1	TRBJ2-3
TGTGCCAGCAGCTTGGGGACTCTAGTGAACACTGAAGCTTTCTTT	CASSLGTLVNTEAFF	.	.	TRBV5-4	TRBJ1-1
TGTGCCAGCGCAAACGGGGGACAGGGAGGTGGCTACACCTTC	CASANGGQGGGYTF	.	TRBD1	TRBV7-3	TRBJ1-2
TGTGCCAGCAGTACAATACAGGGGAGCTCCTATAATTCACCCCTCCACTTT	CASSTIQGSSYNSPLHF	once	TRBD1	TRBV27	TRBJ1-6
TGTGCCAGCAGCGTAGAAGGGGACTCTGGAAACACCATATATTTT	CASSVEGDSGNTIYF	.	.	TRBV9	TRBJ1-3
TGTGCCACCAGCAGAGATCTCAGACGAGAGACCCAGTACTTC	CATSRDLRRETQYF	.	.	TRBV15	TRBJ2-5
TGTGCCAGCAGTTCTGCCGGGACAACCAACTATGGCTACACCTTC	CASSSAGTTNYGYTF	.	.	TRBV6-5	TRBJ1-2
TGTGCCAGCAGCGCAGGGGGCGTGCGGTACAATGAGCAGTTCTTC	CASSAGGVRYNEQFF	.	TRBD1	TRBV7-6	TRBJ2-1
TGTGCCTGGACCAGGGGTCCCCAGGAGACCCAGTACTTC	CAWTRGPQETQYF	.	.	TRBV30	TRBJ2-5
TGTGCCAGCTCACCAGTTCAGGGAATACGAGAGACCCAGTACTTC	CASSPVQGIRETQYF	.	.	TRBV18	TRBJ2-5
TGTGCCAGCAGGTCCGGGGGCCTAAGCAATCAGCCCCAGCATTTT	CASRSGGLSNQPQHF	.	.	TRBV6-5	TRBJ1-5
TGTGCCAGCACCTACGGGGATCAGCCCCAGCATTTT	CASTYGDQPQHF	.	.	TRBV7-2	TRBJ1-5
TGTGCCAGCTGGGGTCTCGACACCATATATTTT	CASWGLDTIYF	.	.	TRBV11-2	TRBJ1-3